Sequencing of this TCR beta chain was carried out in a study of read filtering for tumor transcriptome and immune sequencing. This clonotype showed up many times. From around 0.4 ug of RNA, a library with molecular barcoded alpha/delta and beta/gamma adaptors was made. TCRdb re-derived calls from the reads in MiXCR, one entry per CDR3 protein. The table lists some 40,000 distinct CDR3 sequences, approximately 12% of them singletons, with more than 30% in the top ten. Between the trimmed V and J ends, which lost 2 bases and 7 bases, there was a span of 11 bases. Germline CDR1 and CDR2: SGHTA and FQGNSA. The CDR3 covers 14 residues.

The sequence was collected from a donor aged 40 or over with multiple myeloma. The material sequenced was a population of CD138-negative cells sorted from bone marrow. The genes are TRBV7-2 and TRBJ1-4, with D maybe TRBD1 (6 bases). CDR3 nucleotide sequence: TGTGCCAGCAGCTTAAGGGGGAAGAGTGAAAAACTGTTTTTT. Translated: CASSLRGKSEKLFF.